A single sample gave rise to the 30 T cell receptor beta chains below, sequenced in a study of T cell responses to AZD1222 COVID-19 vaccine. TCRdb's table, derived via immunoSEQ multiplex PCR, lists solely in-frame clones and lacks some. The sample holds under 95,000 clones, around 90% seen once. Specimen: peripheral blood, collected 28 days after the second AZD1222 dose. The receptors derive from an adult who received the AZD1222 COVID-19 vaccine.

As concerns this clone: Compared with germline, one end of the junction differs, possibly owing to a read error. The chain couples TRBV7-7 to TRBJ2-2; 9 bases match TRBD2. The CDR3 contains 15 residues. CDR1 SSHAT and CDR2 FNYEAQ come from the germline V gene (reference sequence). The CDR3: CASSPASGVTGELFF. CDR3 nucleotide sequence: TGTGCTAGCAGCCCCGCTAGCGGGGTTACCGGGGAGCTGTTTTTT.

The CDR3: CASSIGPRGPSNQPQHF. The CDR3 bases are TGTGCCAGTAGTATTGGCCCACGGGGACCTAGCAATCAGCCCCAGCATTTT. The genes are TRBV19 and TRBJ1-5, with a possible D match to TRBD1 (5 bases). V lost 3 bases, J lost 0 bases, and 15 bases lay in between. Germline V gene lookup returns CDR1 LNHDA and CDR2 SQIVND (reference sequence). The CDR3 runs to 17 residues.

V usage is TRBV7-3 and J usage is TRBJ2-3, with D hard to call. This CDR3 region has 13 residues. V was clipped by 6 bases and J by 4 bases, with 11 bases between them. The germline V gene has CDR1 SGHTA and CDR2 FQGTGA. In nucleotides, the CDR3 is TGTGCCAGCAGGCCTTTTGAGTCAGATACGCAGTATTTT. It codes for CASRPFESDTQYF.

The V and J genes are TRBV7-9 and TRBJ2-3; 10 positions match TRBD2. The CDR3 runs 15 residues. The V segment lost 5 bases and the J segment 2 bases; nucleotides outside the gene matches: 4. Germline V lookup: CDR1 SEHNR, CDR2 FQNEAQ (reference sequence). The CDR3 DNA sequence: TGTGCCAGCAGCGTCCTAGCGGGGGACACAGATACGCAGTATTTT. Protein sequence: CASSVLAGDTDTQYF.

The chain recombines TRBV24-1 with TRBJ1-5; 8 bases fit TRBD1. The germline CDR1 and CDR2 sequences are KGHDR and SFDVKD. The CDR3 covers 17 residues. J was trimmed by 1 base and V by 5 bases; bases with no gene match: 9. Here the CDR3 DNA reads TGTGCCACCAGTGGCCCTCCTCGACAGGGGAGCAATCAGCCCCAGCATTTT. This translates into CATSGPPRQGSNQPQHF.

The V gene is TRBV9, the J gene TRBJ2-7; a possible D gene is TRBD2 (5 bases). CDR3 length: 15 amino acids. V was clipped by 0 bases and J by 2 bases, with 12 bases between them. The germline gives CDR1 SGDLS, CDR2 YYNGEE. CDR3: CASSVADRGTYEQYF. For the CDR3, the DNA is TGTGCCAGCAGCGTAGCGGATCGGGGAACCTACGAGCAGTACTTC.

This chain connects TRBV7-9 to TRBJ1-1; D may be TRBD1 (6 bases). CDR3 length: 14 residues. Trimming removed 1 base from V and 6 bases from J, with 12 bases in between. Germline V gene data show CDR1 as SEHNR and CDR2 as FQNEAQ (reference sequence). This chain's CDR3 is CASSLEGGASEAFF. The DNA for the CDR3 is TGTGCCAGCAGCTTAGAAGGGGGAGCTTCTGAAGCTTTCTTT.

The chain couples TRBV2 to TRBJ2-4; a possible D gene is TRBD1 (6 bases). Deletions cut 7 bases from V and 1 base from J, with 8 bases between. Germline lookup yields CDR1 SNHLY and CDR2 FYNNEI. There are 13 residues in the CDR3. As DNA, the CDR3 is TGTGCCAGCATGAGGGGGGCCAAAAACATTCAGTACTTC. Amino acid sequence: CASMRGAKNIQYF.

The V call is TRBV15, the J call TRBJ1-2; 9 nucleotides align to TRBD1. CDR3 length: 15 amino acids. The V segment lost 5 bases and the J segment 4 bases; nucleotides outside the gene matches: 8. Looked up from germline, CDR1 is LNHNV and CDR2 is YYDKDF (reference sequence). The CDR3 nucleotides are TGTGCCACCAGCCAATCTAGGGACAGGGCCTATGGCTACACCTTC. Its translation: CATSQSRDRAYGYTF.

The chain employs TRBV28 and TRBJ1-2; D gene unclear. This CDR3 region has 17 residues. From germline, CDR1 is MDHEN and CDR2 SYDVKM. Deletions cut 6 bases from V and 8 bases from J, with 28 bases between. CDR3 in DNA: TGTGCCAGCAGAGTCTTAATCGCCGCGGGGAGTAGGTCGGGCTACACCTTC. Translating gives CASRVLIAAGSRSGYTF.

V gene TRBV28 combines with J gene TRBJ1-2; 11 bases align to TRBD1. The CDR3 contains 16 residues. V gave up 8 bases and J gave up 1 base; unmatched junction bases: 9. Germline lookup yields CDR1 MDHEN and CDR2 SYDVKM. Here the CDR3 reads CASLGQGATVNYGYTF. The CDR3 nucleotides read TGTGCCAGCTTAGGACAGGGGGCGACGGTTAACTATGGCTACACCTTC.

The chain recombines TRBV4-3 with TRBJ1-3; D not certain. Per the germline V gene, CDR1 is LGHNA and CDR2 is YSLEER. Trimming pared 0 bases from V and 0 bases from J, leaving 12 bases between. The CDR3 length is 17 residues. The CDR3 sequence: CASSQDLNRNSGNTIYF. DNA for the CDR3: TGCGCCAGCAGCCAAGACCTTAACAGAAACTCTGGAAACACCATATATTTT.

This chain connects TRBV5-1 to TRBJ2-3; perhaps TRBD1 as D (6 bases). Trimming took 9 bases from V and 3 from J, leaving 17 bases between them. Germline V CDR1 and CDR2: SGHRS, YFSETQ. The CDR3 covers 14 residues. CDR3 coding DNA: TGCGCCACCTCAGGTGGGGGCCAGACAGATACGCAGTATTTT. It encodes CATSGGGQTDTQYF.

The chain recombines TRBV11-3 with TRBJ2-1; D tentatively reads TRBD1 or TRBD2 (5 bases each). The V and J ends lost 1 base and 0 bases respectively, with 16 bases between them. Germline V CDR1 and CDR2: SGHNT, YENEEA. CDR3 size: 18 residues. CDR3 sequence (DNA): TGTGCCAGCAGCTTAGTGGGGGTCGGGGCCTACTCCTACAATGAGCAGTTCTTC. Residues: CASSLVGVGAYSYNEQFF.

The genes are TRBV5-6 and TRBJ2-3; perhaps TRBD2 as D (5 bases). The germline V gene has CDR1 SGHDT and CDR2 YYEEEE. V was clipped by 4 bases and J by 6 bases, with 12 bases between them. The CDR3 is 13 residues long. Here the CDR3 reads CASSDGLRDTQYF. DNA for the CDR3: TGTGCCAGCAGCGATGGACTTCGCGATACGCAGTATTTT.

The chain links TRBV6-1 to TRBJ2-7; D is possibly TRBD1 (5 bases). The CDR3 runs to 14 residues. Germline V gene lookup returns CDR1 MNHNS and CDR2 SASEGT. The V end was cut by 5 bases, the J end by 6 bases, with 17 bases between. For the CDR3, the DNA is TGTGCCAGCAGTCCGGTGGGGCAAATTTCCGAGCAGTACTTC. Encoded protein: CASSPVGQISEQYF.

The CDR3 is CASSPQDRPNTEAFF. As DNA, the CDR3 is TGTGCCAGCAGCCCGCAGGACAGGCCGAACACTGAAGCTTTCTTT. The chain is built from TRBV3-1 (or the pseudogene TRBV3-2) and TRBJ1-1; 7 bases fit TRBD1. There are 15 residues in the CDR3. V lost 4 bases, J lost 1 base, and 6 bases stayed unmatched. Germline CDR1 is LGHDT and CDR2 is YNNKEL (reference sequence).

This clone was counted only a few times. The rearrangement uses TRBV5-4 and TRBJ2-1, with TRBD1 as a possible D gene (6 bases). The germline V gene encodes CDR1 SGHNT and CDR2 YYREEE (reference sequence). Between the trimmed V and J ends, which lost 4 bases and 4 bases, there was a span of 15 bases. CDR3 length equals 15 residues. CDR3 region: CASSNTGSRYNEQFF. CDR3 nucleotide sequence: TGTGCCAGCAGCAATACAGGGTCGCGGTACAATGAGCAGTTCTTC. The entire variable domain, with the rest obtained from reference TRBV5-4 and TRBJ2-1, is as follows: ETGVTQSPTHLIKTRGQQVTLRCSSQSGHNTVSWYQQALGQGPQFIFQYYREEENGRGNFPPRFSGLQFPNYSSELNVNALELDDSALYLCASSNTGSRYNEQFFGPGTRLTVL.

This chain links TRBV28 with TRBJ2-5, with D perhaps given as TRBD1 or TRBD2 (5 bases each). CDR3 length: 16 residues. Germline-derived CDR1 and CDR2 are MDHEN and SYDVKM. V shed 6 bases and J shed 5 bases, with 22 bases lying between them. The CDR3 is CASRRGGMWGQETQYF. CDR3 sequence (DNA): TGTGCCAGCAGACGTGGGGGAATGTGGGGCCAGGAGACCCAGTACTTC. The entire variable domain, with the rest obtained from reference TRBV28 and TRBJ2-5, is as follows: DVKVTQSSRYLVKRTGEKVFLECVQDMDHENMFWYRQDPGLGLRLIYFSYDVKMKEKGDIPEGYSVSREKKERFSLILESASTNQTSMYLCASRRGGMWGQETQYFGPGTRLLVL.

This clone was observed a single time. CDR3 in DNA: TGTGCCAGCACCACCGGGACAGGGACCCATGGCTACACCTTC. Its protein is CASTTGTGTHGYTF. The rearrangement links TRBV9 to TRBJ1-2; 9 bases map to TRBD1. V trimming: 6 bases; J trimming: 6 bases; junction bases outside the gene matches: 9. The length of the CDR3 is 14 residues. The germline V gene encodes CDR1 SGDLS and CDR2 YYNGEE.

The gene calls are TRBV7-2 and TRBJ1-2; D is unresolved. CDR3 length: 13 amino acids. The germline V and J ends were trimmed by 3 bases and 4 bases, with 9 bases remaining between them. Germline CDR1 reads SGHTA; CDR2 reads FQGNSA. The CDR3, as DNA: TGTGCCAGCAGCTTTAGGACTTCCTATGGCTACACCTTC. Translation: CASSFRTSYGYTF.

The rearrangement links TRBV18 to TRBJ2-2; D is uncertain. Looked up from germline, CDR1 is KGHSH and CDR2 is LQKENI. The CDR3 runs to 13 residues. V was clipped by 0 bases and J by 5 bases, with 4 bases between them. In nucleotides, the CDR3 is TGTGCCAGCTCACCACCCGGGACCGGGGAGCTGTTTTTT. Its protein is CASSPPGTGELFF.

CDR3 coding DNA: TGTGCCAGCGGTCCCTTAGCGGGGGGGCCGAATGAGCAGTTCTTC. Protein sequence: CASGPLAGGPNEQFF. V usage is TRBV27 and J usage is TRBJ2-1; 11 nucleotides match TRBD2. This CDR3 has 15 residues. The junction had 10 bases not matched to a gene; V was cut back by 8 bases and J by 7 bases. CDR1 and CDR2 from the germline V gene are MNHEY and SMNVEV (reference sequence).

This clone was observed a handful of times. V is TRBV12-3 or TRBV12-4 and J is TRBJ2-7, with 7 positions matching TRBD1. V was clipped by 6 bases and J by 7 bases; unmatched bases: 3. The CDR3 is made up of 11 amino acids. The CDR3 nucleotides are TGTGCCAGCAGCTCAGGGGGTGAGCAGTACTTC. Translation gives CASSSGGEQYF.

This chain connects TRBV6-6 to TRBJ1-2, with a weak D call TRBD1 (6 bases). There are 12 residues in the CDR3. Germline CDR1 is MNHNY and CDR2 is SVGAGI (reference sequence). V was clipped by 8 bases and J by 4 bases, with 11 bases between them. The CDR3 here is CASSRGGYGYTF. CDR3 coding DNA: TGTGCCAGCTCTAGGGGGGGCTATGGCTACACCTTC.

The chain has TRBV6-2 or TRBV6-3 and TRBJ1-2; the D is unclear. This CDR3 is 15 amino acids long. Between the trimmed V and J ends, which lost 5 bases and 4 bases, there was a span of 17 bases. Germline CDR1 reads MNHEY; CDR2 reads SVGEGT. CDR3 DNA sequence: TGTGCCAGCAGTGGAGACGGAACCCCAGCCTATGGCTACACCTTC. Its translation: CASSGDGTPAYGYTF.

This clone was detected once. This rearrangement joins TRBV16 to TRBJ1-6; a weak D match, TRBD1 (5 bases). V shed 5 bases and J shed 7 bases, with 18 bases lying between them. The CDR3 spans 16 residues. From germline, CDR1 is KGHSY and CDR2 FQNENV. This chain's CDR3 is CASSKNYRTVNSPLHF. CDR3 sequence (DNA): TGTGCCAGCAGCAAAAACTACAGGACGGTGAATTCACCCCTCCACTTT.

The chain has TRBV18 and TRBJ1-2; a possible D gene is TRBD1 (6 bases). V was pared by 3 bases and J by 4 bases, with 15 bases between. The CDR3 consists of 15 residues. Germline V CDR1 and CDR2: KGHSH, LQKENI. The CDR3 coding sequence is TGTGCCAGCTCACCCGCCCTGGGGGCAGCCTATGGCTACACCTTC. Its protein product is CASSPALGAAYGYTF.

The chain has TRBV6-1 and TRBJ2-3, with 9 bases aligning to TRBD2. Germline V gene data show CDR1 as MNHNS and CDR2 as SASEGT. There are 19 residues in the CDR3. V gave up 0 bases and J gave up 1 base; unmatched junction bases: 11. CDR3 residues: CASSEALYGASGGTDTQYF. CDR3 bases: TGTGCCAGCAGTGAAGCGCTTTATGGGGCTAGCGGGGGCACAGATACGCAGTATTTT.

The chain recombines TRBV12-5 with TRBJ2-5, with D hard to call. This CDR3 spans 13 amino acids. The V gene lost 0 bases and the J gene lost 4 bases, with 6 bases spanning the gap. The germline V gene has CDR1 LGHNT and CDR2 FRNRAP. CDR3 region: CASGLVERETQYF. CDR3 sequence (DNA): TGTGCTAGTGGTTTGGTAGAAAGAGAGACCCAGTACTTC.